This T cell receptor beta chain was found in a study of control samples from healthy donors and cancer patients. TCRdb's table, derived via immunoSEQ multiplex PCR, lists solely in-frame clones and lacks some. The table has approximately 150,000 clones, 94% seen once; the top ten hold around 13%. This CDR3 has 15 residues. In germline, CDR1 is MNHEY, CDR2 SVGEGT. With 5 bases clipped from V and 3 bases from J, the junction kept 3 bases outside the gene matches. The chain combines TRBV6-2 or TRBV6-3 with TRBJ1-5; 11 nucleotides line up with TRBD1. The TCR sequence derives from a man between 40 and 49 years old in good health. The sequenced sample was blood. In DNA, the CDR3 is TGTGCCAGCAGTAGGACAGGGGGCTTCAATCAGCCCCAGCATTTT. Translating gives CASSRTGGFNQPQHF.